This TCR beta chain was recovered during a study of beta chain features in type 1 diabetes. Isolated RNA was reverse transcribed in full, so expressed TCRB transcripts were sequenced. Data came from immunoSEQ multiplex PCR; TCRdb stores just in-frame clones and leaves some out. The data contain 30,000 to 40,000 clones, around 60% of them seen just once; the ten biggest clones take up 2%. On average, the one heparinised blood draw given by each donor was about 116 mL. CDR3 size: 12 residues. After removal of 5 bases from V and 7 bases from J, the junction contained 4 bases not matched to a gene. The germline CDR1 and CDR2 sequences are PRHDT and FYEKMQ (reference sequence).

This chain uses TRBV13 with TRBJ1-2, with 7 bases aligning to TRBD1. This clonotype was sampled from a woman aged 30 to 39 in good health. The sequenced sample was Tregs from blood. The CDR3, as DNA: TGTGCCAGCAGCCGGAACAGGGGTGGCTACACCTTC. It encodes CASSRNRGGYTF.